This T cell receptor (beta chain) came from a study of cytomegalovirus exposure and HLA in healthy donors. As for the study in general: In terms of ancestry, the Caucasian-associated cluster contained roughly 81% of the approximately 400 genotyped donors.

PCR amplification relied on 60 Vbeta primers (plus 13 Jbeta primers). Clones were sequenced by immunoSEQ multiplex PCR, and TCRdb holds only the in-frame ones, with some missing. Seen here are fewer than 200,000 clones, 73% observed once, and the top ten hold about 5.4%. Turning to this clone: Its specificity is not known.

Overall study results and limits: With later analysis, a missense DCLRE1C variant became linked to TCR beta V- and J-gene trimming. Sequencing depth roughly uniform across donors was assumed in presence/absence analyses.

The origin of this receptor is a woman under 30 in good health and CMV-seropositive. Material: PBMCs.

CDR3 bases: TGTGCCAGCACGAAGGGGGAGTACAATGAGCAGTTCTTC. Translating it yields CASTKGEYNEQFF. The chain links TRBV6-4 to TRBJ2-1, with D possibly matching TRBD1 (6 bases). The CDR3 runs to 13 residues. Trimming removed 7 bases at V and 4 bases at J, with 11 bases between. Germline-derived CDR1 and CDR2 are MRHNA and SNTAGT.